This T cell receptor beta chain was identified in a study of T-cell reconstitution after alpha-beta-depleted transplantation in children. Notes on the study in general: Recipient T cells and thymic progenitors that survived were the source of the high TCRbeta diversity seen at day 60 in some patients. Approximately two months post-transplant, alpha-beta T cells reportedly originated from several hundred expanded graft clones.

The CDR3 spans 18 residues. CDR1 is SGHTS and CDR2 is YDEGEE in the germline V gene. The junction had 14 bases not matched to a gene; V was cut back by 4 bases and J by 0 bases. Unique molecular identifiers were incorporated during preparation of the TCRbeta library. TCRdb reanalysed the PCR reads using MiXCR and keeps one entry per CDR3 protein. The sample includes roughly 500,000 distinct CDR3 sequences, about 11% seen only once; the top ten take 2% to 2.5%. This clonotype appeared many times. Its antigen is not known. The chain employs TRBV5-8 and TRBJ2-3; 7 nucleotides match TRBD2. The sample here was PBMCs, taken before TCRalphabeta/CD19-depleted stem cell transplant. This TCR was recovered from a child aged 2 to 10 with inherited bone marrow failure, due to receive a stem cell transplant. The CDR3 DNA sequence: TGTGCCAGCAGCGATCCTACGACTAGCCTTCCTAGCACAGATACGCAGTATTTT. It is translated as CASSDPTTSLPSTDTQYF.